Listed below are T cell receptor beta chains from one sample, sequenced in a study of control samples from healthy donors and cancer patients. Clones were sequenced by immunoSEQ multiplex PCR, and TCRdb holds only the in-frame ones, with some missing. Of around 70,000 clones listed, under 90% are singletons. Material for sequencing was PBMCs. All receptors come from a woman in her forties or fifties with colorectal cancer. Both conserved end residues are part of each CDR3. Each record gives: V gene, J gene, CDR3 length, D gene, CDR3 protein. The D gene is left open where the match is weak.

V: TRBV19; J: TRBJ1-2; length: 14; D: NA; CDR3: CASSGGILFYGYTF
V: TRBV27; J: TRBJ1-2; length: 14; D: NA; CDR3: CASSLSPADYGYTF
V: TRBV14; J: TRBJ1-6; length: 12; D: NA; CDR3: CASSNGDSPLHF
V: TRBV6-5; J: TRBJ1-4; length: 13; D: NA; CDR3: CASEEAGRGKLFF
V: TRBV7-2; J: TRBJ2-2; length: 14; D: NA; CDR3: CASSLGLFTGELFF
V: TRBV6-5; J: TRBJ1-2; length: 14; D: TRBD1; CDR3: CATSYRGSNYGYTF
V: TRBV27; J: TRBJ1-5; length: 13; D: TRBD1; CDR3: CASTTGAGQPQHF
V: TRBV4-1; J: TRBJ1-5; length: 14; D: NA; CDR3: CASSQGGENQPQHF
V: TRBV15; J: TRBJ1-4; length: 16; D: NA; CDR3: CATSRDVEATNEKLFF
V: TRBV18; J: TRBJ1-2; length: 12; D: NA; CDR3: CASSPPREGYTF
V: TRBV15; J: TRBJ1-2; length: 15; D: NA; CDR3: CATSRGGIGNYGYTF
V: TRBV30; J: TRBJ2-3; length: 14; D: TRBD2; CDR3: CAWSGGYQGNTQYF
V: TRBV19; J: TRBJ2-1; length: 15; D: NA; CDR3: CASRNPGTRNNEQFF
V: TRBV10-3; J: TRBJ1-1; length: 13; D: NA; CDR3: CAISLAQNTEAFF
V: TRBV2; J: TRBJ2-3; length: 15; D: TRBD2; CDR3: CASSELGAGVDTQYF
V: TRBV4-1; J: TRBJ1-5; length: 17; D: TRBD1; CDR3: CASSQEVGQGASQPQHF
V: TRBV30; J: TRBJ1-6; length: 13; D: NA; CDR3: CAWSVQGGSPLHF
V: TRBV4-3; J: TRBJ2-3; length: 19; D: TRBD2; CDR3: CASSQQLAGGLTSTDTQYF
V: TRBV21-1; J: TRBJ2-4; length: 17; D: NA; CDR3: CASSETPGGVAKNIQYF
V: TRBV4-1; J: TRBJ1-1; length: 17; D: NA; CDR3: CASSQEKGGRMNTEAFF
V: TRBV4-1; J: TRBJ1-5; length: 14; D: NA; CDR3: CASSPRDRNQPQHF
V: TRBV7-2; J: TRBJ2-5; length: 11; D: NA; CDR3: CASSFGETQYF
V: TRBV9; J: TRBJ2-1; length: 14; D: NA; CDR3: CASSGAGAGNEQFF
V: TRBV30; J: TRBJ1-2; length: 15; D: NA; CDR3: CAWSPRGRGATGYTF
V: TRBV7-2; J: TRBJ1-2; length: 12; D: NA; CDR3: CASSGSSYGYTF
V: TRBV5-6; J: TRBJ1-6; length: 16; D: NA; CDR3: CASSQRDGDYNSPLHF
V: TRBV4-3; J: TRBJ2-5; length: 13; D: NA; CDR3: CASSQEGVETQYF
V: TRBV13; J: TRBJ2-3; length: 17; D: TRBD2; CDR3: CASSFRLAGGPTDTQYF
V: TRBV4-3; J: TRBJ2-1; length: 17; D: TRBD2; CDR3: CASSQDLLASTYNEQFF
V: TRBV5-1; J: TRBJ1-3; length: 15; D: NA; CDR3: CASTRDIGSGNTIYF
V: TRBV27; J: TRBJ1-6; length: 15; D: NA; CDR3: CASSLGLHYNSPLHF
V: TRBV7-9; J: TRBJ2-5; length: 14; D: TRBD1; CDR3: CASSVQGAQETQYF
V: TRBV3-1/TRBV3-2; J: TRBJ2-2; length: 14; D: NA; CDR3: CASSHRMNTGELFF
V: TRBV3-1/TRBV3-2; J: TRBJ1-2; length: 12; D: NA; CDR3: CASSQGGHGYTF
V: TRBV9; J: TRBJ2-5; length: 15; D: TRBD2; CDR3: CASSVGLAGLETQYF
V: TRBV5-8; J: TRBJ2-1; length: 15; D: TRBD1; CDR3: CASSFRDRGYNEQFF
V: TRBV7-9; J: TRBJ2-3; length: 16; D: NA; CDR3: CASSLVGAGSTDTQYF
V: TRBV5-1; J: TRBJ2-1; length: 13; D: TRBD2; CDR3: CASGTRILDEQFF
V: TRBV6-4; J: TRBJ2-1; length: 12; D: NA; CDR3: CASSDSGDLKFF
V: TRBV30; J: TRBJ1-2; length: 14; D: NA; CDR3: CAWRIQGTGSGYTF
V: TRBV7-8; J: TRBJ2-1; length: 16; D: TRBD1; CDR3: CASSLAAGTGGYEQFF
V: TRBV6-5; J: TRBJ1-6; length: 15; D: TRBD1; CDR3: CASSYQGQGGSPLHF
V: TRBV4-1; J: TRBJ1-4; length: 15; D: NA; CDR3: CASSSPGGGGEKLFF
V: TRBV30; J: TRBJ2-1; length: 15; D: TRBD2; CDR3: CAWSVGTSTANEQFF
V: TRBV28; J: TRBJ1-2; length: 14; D: NA; CDR3: CASTTTGKGDGYTF
V: TRBV19; J: TRBJ2-3; length: 15; D: TRBD1; CDR3: CASSILTLQGNTQYF
V: TRBV27; J: TRBJ2-1; length: 14; D: NA; CDR3: CASTVGGARNEQFF
V: TRBV7-3; J: TRBJ1-1; length: 16; D: TRBD1; CDR3: CASSPGTGLMNTEAFF
V: TRBV7-9; J: TRBJ1-5; length: 15; D: TRBD1; CDR3: CASSQQGTGNQPQHF